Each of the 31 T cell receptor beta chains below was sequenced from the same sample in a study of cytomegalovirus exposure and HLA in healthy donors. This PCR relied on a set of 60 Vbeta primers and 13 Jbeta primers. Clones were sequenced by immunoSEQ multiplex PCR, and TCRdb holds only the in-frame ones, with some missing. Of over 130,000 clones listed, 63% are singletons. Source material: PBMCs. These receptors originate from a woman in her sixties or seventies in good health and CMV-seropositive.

CDR3 loop: CAIKMGPYSNQPQHF. CDR3 sequence (DNA): TGTGCCATAAAGATGGGGCCGTATAGCAATCAGCCCCAGCATTTT. This chain links TRBV10-3 with TRBJ1-5, with TRBD1 as a possible D gene (5 bases). CDR3 size: 15 residues. With 9 bases removed from V and 0 bases from J, the gap between germline ends came to 15 bases. Germline CDR1 reads ENHRY; CDR2 reads SYGVKD.

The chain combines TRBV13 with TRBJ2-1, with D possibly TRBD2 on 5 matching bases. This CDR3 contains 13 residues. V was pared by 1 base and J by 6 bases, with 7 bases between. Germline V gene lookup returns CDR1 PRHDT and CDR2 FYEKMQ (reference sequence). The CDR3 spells CASSLVLGNEQFF. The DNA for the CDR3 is TGTGCCAGCAGCTTAGTACTAGGCAATGAGCAGTTCTTC.

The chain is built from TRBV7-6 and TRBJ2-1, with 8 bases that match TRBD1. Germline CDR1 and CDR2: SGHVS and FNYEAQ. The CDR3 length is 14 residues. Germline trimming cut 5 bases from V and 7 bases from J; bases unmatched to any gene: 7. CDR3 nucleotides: TGTGCCAGCAGCCCCGACAGGGGAATGAATGAGCAGTTCTTC. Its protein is CASSPDRGMNEQFF.

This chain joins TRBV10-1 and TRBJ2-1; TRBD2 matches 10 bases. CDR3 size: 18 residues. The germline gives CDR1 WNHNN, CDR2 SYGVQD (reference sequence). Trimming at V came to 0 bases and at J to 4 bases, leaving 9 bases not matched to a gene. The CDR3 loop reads CASSESETSGKVYNEQFF. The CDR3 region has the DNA TGCGCCAGCAGTGAGTCAGAAACTAGCGGGAAAGTGTACAATGAGCAGTTCTTC.

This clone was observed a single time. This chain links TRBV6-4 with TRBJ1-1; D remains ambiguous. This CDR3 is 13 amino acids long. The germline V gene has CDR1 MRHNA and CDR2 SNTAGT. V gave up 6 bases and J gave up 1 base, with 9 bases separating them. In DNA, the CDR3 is TGTGCCAGCAGCGAAACAGCGAACACTGAAGCTTTCTTT. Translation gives CASSETANTEAFF.

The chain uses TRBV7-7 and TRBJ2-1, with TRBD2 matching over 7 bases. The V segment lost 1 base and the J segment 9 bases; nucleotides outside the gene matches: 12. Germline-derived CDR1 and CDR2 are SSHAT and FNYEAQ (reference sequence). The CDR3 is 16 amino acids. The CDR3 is CASSLEATGGLGEQFF. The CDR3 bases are TGTGCCAGCAGCTTAGAGGCCACGGGGGGACTGGGTGAGCAGTTCTTC.

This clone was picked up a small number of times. Here the CDR3 DNA reads TGTGCCATCAGTGAGTACTACAGGGCTACTTTAACTAGCACAGATACGCAGTATTTT. This translates into CAISEYYRATLTSTDTQYF. The chain links TRBV10-3 to TRBJ2-3; a weak D match, TRBD1 (6 bases). The V gene's germline CDR1 is ENHRY and CDR2 SYGVKD. This CDR3 contains 19 residues. V was cut by 1 base and J by 0 bases, with 20 bases left in between.

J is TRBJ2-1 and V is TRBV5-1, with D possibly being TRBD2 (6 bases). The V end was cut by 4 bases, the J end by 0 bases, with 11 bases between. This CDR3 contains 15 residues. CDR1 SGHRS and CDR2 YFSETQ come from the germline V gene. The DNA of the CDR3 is TGCGCCAGCAGCCCGGGACTGATCTCCTACAATGAGCAGTTCTTC. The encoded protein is CASSPGLISYNEQFF.

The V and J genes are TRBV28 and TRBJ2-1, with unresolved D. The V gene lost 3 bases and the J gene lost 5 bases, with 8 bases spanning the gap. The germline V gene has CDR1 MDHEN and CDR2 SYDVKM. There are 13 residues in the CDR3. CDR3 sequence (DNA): TGTGCCAGCAGTTTCGTTTCGGACAATGAGCAGTTCTTC. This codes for CASSFVSDNEQFF.

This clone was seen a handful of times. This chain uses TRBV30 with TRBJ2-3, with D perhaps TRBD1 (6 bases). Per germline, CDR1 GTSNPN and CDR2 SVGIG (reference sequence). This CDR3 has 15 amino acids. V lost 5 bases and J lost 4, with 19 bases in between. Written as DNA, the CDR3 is TGTGCCTGGCATCAGAGAGGGGGAATGGCAGATACGCAGTATTTT. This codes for CAWHQRGGMADTQYF. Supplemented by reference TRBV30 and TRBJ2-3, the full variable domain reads SQTIHQWPATLVQPVGSPLSLECTVEGTSNPNLYWYRQAAGRGLQLLFYSVGIGQISSEVPQNLSASRPQDRQFILSSKKLLLSDSGFYLCAWHQRGGMADTQYFGPGTRLTVL.

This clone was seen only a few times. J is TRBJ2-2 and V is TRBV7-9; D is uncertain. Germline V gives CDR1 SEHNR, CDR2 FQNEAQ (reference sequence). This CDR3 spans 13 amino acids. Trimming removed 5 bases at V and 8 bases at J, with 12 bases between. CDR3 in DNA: TGTGCCAGCAGCCCCTACTACCGGGGGGAGCTGTTTTTT. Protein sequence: CASSPYYRGELFF.

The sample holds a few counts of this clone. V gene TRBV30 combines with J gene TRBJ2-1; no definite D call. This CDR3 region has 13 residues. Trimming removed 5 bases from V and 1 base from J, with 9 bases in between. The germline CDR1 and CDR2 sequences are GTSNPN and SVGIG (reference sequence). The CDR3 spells CAWADSSYNEQFF. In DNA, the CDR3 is TGTGCCTGGGCCGACTCTTCCTACAATGAGCAGTTCTTC.

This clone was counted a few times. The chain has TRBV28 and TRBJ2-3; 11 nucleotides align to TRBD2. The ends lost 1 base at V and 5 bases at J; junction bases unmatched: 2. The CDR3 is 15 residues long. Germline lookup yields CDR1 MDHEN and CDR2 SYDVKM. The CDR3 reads CASSLSGTSGDTQYF. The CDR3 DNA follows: TGTGCCAGCAGTTTATCCGGGACTAGCGGAGATACGCAGTATTTT.

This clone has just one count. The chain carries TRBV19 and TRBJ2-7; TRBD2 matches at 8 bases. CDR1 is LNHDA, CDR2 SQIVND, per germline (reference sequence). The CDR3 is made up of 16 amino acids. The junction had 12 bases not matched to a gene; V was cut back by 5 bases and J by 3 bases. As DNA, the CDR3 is TGTGCCAGTAGTGGCCAAAGCGGGAGTCCCCACTACGAGCAGTACTTC. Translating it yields CASSGQSGSPHYEQYF. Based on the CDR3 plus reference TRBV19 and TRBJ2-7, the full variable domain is DGGITQSPKYLFRKEGQNVTLSCEQNLNHDAMYWYRQDPGQGLRLIYYSQIVNDFQKGDIAEGYSVSREKKESFPLTVTSAQKNPTAFYLCASSGQSGSPHYEQYFGPGTRLTVT.

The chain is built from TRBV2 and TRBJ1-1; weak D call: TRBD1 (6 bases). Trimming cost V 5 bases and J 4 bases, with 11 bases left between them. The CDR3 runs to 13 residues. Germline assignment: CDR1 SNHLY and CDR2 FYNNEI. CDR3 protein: CASSPQGGTEAFF. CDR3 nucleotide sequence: TGTGCCAGCAGTCCGCAAGGGGGCACTGAAGCTTTCTTT.

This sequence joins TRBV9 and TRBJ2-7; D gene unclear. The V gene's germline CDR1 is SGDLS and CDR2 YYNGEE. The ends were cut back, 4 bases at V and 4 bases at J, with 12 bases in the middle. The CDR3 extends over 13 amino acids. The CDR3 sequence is CASSPRVDYEQYF. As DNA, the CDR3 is TGTGCCAGCAGCCCCCGGGTCGATTACGAGCAGTACTTC.

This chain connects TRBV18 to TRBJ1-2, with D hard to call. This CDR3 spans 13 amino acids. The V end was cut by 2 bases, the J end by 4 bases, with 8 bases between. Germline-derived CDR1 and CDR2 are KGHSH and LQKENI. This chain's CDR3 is CASSPGRAYGYTF. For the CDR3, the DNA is TGTGCCAGCTCACCAGGGAGGGCCTATGGCTACACCTTC.

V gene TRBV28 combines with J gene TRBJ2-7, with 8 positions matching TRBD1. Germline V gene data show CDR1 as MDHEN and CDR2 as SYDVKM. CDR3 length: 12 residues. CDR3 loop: CASSLKDREVAV. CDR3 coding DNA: TGTGCCAGCAGTTTGAAGGACAGGGAGGTTGCCGTC.

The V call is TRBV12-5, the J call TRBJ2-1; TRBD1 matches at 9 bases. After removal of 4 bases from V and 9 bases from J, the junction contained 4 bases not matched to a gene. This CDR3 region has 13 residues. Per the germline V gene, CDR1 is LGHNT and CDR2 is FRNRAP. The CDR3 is CASGWTGESEQFF. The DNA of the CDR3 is TGTGCTAGTGGTTGGACAGGGGAGAGTGAGCAGTTCTTC.

CDR3 sequence: CASSDYRPGEQFF. The CDR3 DNA reads TGTGCCAGCAGTGACTACCGCCCGGGTGAGCAGTTCTTC. The V call is TRBV25-1, the J call TRBJ2-1; D uncertain. The V end was cut by 3 bases, the J end by 9 bases, with 12 bases between. The CDR3 length is 13 residues. Germline V CDR1 and CDR2: MGHDK, SYGVNS. The whole variable domain, filled in from reference TRBV25-1 and TRBJ2-1, reads EADIYQTPRYLVIGTGKKITLECSQTMGHDKMYWYQQDPGMELHLIHYSYGVNSTEKGDLSSESTVSRIRTEHFPLTLESARPSHTSQYLCASSDYRPGEQFFGPGTRLTVL.

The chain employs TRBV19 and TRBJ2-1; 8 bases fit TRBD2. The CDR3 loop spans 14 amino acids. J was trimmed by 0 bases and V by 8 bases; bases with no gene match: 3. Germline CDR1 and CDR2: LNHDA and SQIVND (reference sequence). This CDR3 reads CASQTSGSYNEQFF. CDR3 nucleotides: TGTGCCAGTCAAACTAGCGGCTCCTACAATGAGCAGTTCTTC.

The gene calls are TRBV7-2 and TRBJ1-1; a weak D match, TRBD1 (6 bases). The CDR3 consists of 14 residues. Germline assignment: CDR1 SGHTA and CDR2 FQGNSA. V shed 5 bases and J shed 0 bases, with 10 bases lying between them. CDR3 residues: CASSPGTLNTEAFF. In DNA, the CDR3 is TGTGCCAGCAGCCCGGGGACATTGAACACTGAAGCTTTCTTT. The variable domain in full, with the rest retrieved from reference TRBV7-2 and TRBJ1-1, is GAGVSQSPSNKVTEKGKDVELRCDPISGHTALYWYRQSLGQGLEFLIYFQGNSAPDKSGLPSDRFSAERTGGSVSTLTIQRTQQEDSAVYLCASSPGTLNTEAFFGQGTRLTVV.

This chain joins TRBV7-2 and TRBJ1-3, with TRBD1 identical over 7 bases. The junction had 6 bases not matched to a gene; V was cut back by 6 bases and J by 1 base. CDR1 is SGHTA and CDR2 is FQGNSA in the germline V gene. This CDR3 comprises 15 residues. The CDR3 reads CASSGGRGSGNTIYF. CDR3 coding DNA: TGTGCCAGCAGTGGAGGCAGGGGGTCTGGAAACACCATATATTTT.

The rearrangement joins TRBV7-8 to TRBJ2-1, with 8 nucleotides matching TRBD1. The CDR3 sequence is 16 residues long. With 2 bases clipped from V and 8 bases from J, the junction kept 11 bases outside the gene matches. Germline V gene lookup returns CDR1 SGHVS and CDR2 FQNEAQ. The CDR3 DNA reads TGTGCCAGCAGCTTACTCCGGCAGGGGGCAAAGGATGAGCAGTTCTTC. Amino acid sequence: CASSLLRQGAKDEQFF.

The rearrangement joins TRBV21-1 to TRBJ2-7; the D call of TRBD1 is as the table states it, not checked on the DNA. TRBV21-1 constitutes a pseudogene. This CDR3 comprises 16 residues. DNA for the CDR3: TGTGCCAGCAGCCGAAGGGGGGACAGCGCTTACTACGAGCAGTACTTC. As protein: CASSRRGDSAYYEQYF.

Here the CDR3 reads CASSQTGTTYGYTF. The CDR3 coding sequence is TGTGCCAGCAGCCAAACCGGGACAACCTATGGCTACACCTTC. V and J are TRBV7-8 and TRBJ1-2; tentatively, D is TRBD1 (6 bases). The ends were cut back, 5 bases at V and 4 bases at J, with 14 bases in the middle. The CDR3 is made up of 14 amino acids. The germline CDR1 and CDR2 sequences are SGHVS and FQNEAQ.

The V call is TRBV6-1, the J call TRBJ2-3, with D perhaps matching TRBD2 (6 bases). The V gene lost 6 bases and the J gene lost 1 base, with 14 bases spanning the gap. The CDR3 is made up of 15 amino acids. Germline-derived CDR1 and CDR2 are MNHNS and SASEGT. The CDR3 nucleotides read TGTGCCAGCAGAGCCCGGGACTTCGGCACAGATACGCAGTATTTT. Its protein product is CASRARDFGTDTQYF.

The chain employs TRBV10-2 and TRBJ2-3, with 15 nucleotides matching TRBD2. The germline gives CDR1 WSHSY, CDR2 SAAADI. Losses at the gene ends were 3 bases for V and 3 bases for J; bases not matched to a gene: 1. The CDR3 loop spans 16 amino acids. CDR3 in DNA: TGCGCCAGCAGTGAAGGGACTAGCGGGAGGACAGATACGCAGTATTTT. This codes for CASSEGTSGRTDTQYF.

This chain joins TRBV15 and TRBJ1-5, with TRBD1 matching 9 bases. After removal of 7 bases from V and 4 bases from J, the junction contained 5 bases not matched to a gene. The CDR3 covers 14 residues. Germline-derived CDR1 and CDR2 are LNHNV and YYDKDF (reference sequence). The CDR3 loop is CATTLGTGNQPQHF. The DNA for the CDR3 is TGTGCCACCACCCTAGGGACAGGGAATCAGCCCCAGCATTTT.

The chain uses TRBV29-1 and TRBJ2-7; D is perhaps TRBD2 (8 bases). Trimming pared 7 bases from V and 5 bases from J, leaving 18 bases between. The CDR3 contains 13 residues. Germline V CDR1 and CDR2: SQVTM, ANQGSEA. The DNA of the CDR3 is TGCAGCGCCAAGGGGGCGGGAGGAAACGAGCAGTACTTC. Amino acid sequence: CSAKGAGGNEQYF.

This CDR3 is CASSYNLAGPLEQYF. CDR3 nucleotide sequence: TGTGCCAGCAGTTACAACCTAGCGGGACCTCTGGAGCAGTACTTC. The chain combines TRBV6-5 with TRBJ2-7; 9 positions agree with TRBD2. The germline V gene encodes CDR1 MNHEY and CDR2 SVGAGI. The CDR3 covers 15 residues. V lost 2 bases and J lost 7; bases outside the gene matches: 9.